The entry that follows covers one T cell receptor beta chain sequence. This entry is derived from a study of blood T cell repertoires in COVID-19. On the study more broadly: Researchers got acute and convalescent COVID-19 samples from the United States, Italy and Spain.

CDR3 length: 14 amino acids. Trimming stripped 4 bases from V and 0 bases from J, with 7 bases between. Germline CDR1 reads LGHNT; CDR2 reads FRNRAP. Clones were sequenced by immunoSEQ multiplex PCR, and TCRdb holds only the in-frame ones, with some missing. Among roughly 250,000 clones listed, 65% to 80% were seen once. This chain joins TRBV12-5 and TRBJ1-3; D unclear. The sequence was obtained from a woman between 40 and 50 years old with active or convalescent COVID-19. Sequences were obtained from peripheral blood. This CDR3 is CASGSSASGNTIYF. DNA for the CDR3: TGTGCTAGTGGTTCCAGTGCCTCTGGAAACACCATATATTTT.